This TCR beta chain was sequenced for a study of blood T cell repertoires in COVID-19. Using immunoSEQ multiplex PCR, the repertoire was profiled, and TCRdb retains in-frame clones only, with some absent. The table records 400,000 or so clones, roughly 91% of them present only once. Symptom resolution, clearance, or two negative PCRs marked the recovered donors of Cohort 3. This receptor was identified in a man between 18 and 29 years old who had recovered from COVID-19. Sequenced sample: PBMCs or T cells enriched from blood (not recorded which).

CDR3 bases: TGTGCCAGCTCACCACGGGCGCCAGGGGGCATAGCTAATGAAAAACTGTTTTTT. Encoded protein: CASSPRAPGGIANEKLFF. This rearrangement joins TRBV18 to TRBJ1-4; 8 bases map to TRBD1. After removal of 1 base from V and 3 bases from J, the junction contained 10 bases not matched to a gene. Germline V gene sequence: CDR1 KGHSH, CDR2 LQKENI. The CDR3 sequence is 18 residues long.